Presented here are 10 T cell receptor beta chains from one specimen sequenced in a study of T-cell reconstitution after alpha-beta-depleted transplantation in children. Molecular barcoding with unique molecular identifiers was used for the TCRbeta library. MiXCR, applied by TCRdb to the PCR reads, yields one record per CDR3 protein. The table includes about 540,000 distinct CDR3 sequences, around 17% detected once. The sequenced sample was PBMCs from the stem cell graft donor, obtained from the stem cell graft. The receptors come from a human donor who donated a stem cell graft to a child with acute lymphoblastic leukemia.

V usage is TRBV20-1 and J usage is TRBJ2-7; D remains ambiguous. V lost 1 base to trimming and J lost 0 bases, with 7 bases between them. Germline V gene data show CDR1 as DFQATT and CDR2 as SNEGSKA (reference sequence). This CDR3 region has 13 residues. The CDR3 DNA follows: TGCAGTGCTAGAGCGTATTACTCCTACGAGCAGTACTTC. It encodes CSARAYYSYEQYF.

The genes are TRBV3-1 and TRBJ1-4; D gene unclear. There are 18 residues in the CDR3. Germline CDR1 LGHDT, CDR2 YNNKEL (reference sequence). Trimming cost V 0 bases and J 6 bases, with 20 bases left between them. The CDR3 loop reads CASSQEEWGSYQDEKLFF. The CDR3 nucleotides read TGTGCCAGCAGCCAAGAAGAGTGGGGTAGTTATCAGGATGAAAAACTGTTTTTT.

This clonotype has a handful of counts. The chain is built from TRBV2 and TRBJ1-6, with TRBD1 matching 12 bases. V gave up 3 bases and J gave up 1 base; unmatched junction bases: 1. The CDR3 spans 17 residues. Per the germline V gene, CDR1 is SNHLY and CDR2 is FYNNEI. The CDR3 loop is CASSEGQGASYNSPLHF. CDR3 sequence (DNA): TGTGCCAGCAGTGAGGGACAGGGGGCGTCCTATAATTCACCCCTCCACTTT.

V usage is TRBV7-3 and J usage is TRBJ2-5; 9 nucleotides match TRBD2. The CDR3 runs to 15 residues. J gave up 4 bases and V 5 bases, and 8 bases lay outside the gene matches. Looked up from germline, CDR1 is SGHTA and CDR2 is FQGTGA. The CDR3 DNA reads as TGTGCCAGCAGCCCTTTAGCGGGAGCACGAGAGACCCAGTACTTC. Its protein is CASSPLAGARETQYF.

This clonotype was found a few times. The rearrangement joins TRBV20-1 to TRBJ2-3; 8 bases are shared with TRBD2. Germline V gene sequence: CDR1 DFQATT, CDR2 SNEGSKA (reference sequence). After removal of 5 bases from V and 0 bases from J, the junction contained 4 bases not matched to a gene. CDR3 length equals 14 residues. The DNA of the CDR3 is TGCAGTGCTGGGTTAGCGGGAAGCACAGATACGCAGTATTTT. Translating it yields CSAGLAGSTDTQYF.

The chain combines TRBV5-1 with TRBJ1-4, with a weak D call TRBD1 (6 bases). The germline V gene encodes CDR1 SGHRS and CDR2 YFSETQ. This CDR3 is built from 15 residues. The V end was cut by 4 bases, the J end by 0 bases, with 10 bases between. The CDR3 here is CASSTRTATNEKLFF. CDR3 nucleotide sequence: TGCGCCAGCAGCACCAGGACAGCAACTAATGAAAAACTGTTTTTT.

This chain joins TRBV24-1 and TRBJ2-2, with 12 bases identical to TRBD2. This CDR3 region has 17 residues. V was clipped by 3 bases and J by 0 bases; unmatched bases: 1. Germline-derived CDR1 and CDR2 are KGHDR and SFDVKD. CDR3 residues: CATSDGLAGTNTGELFF. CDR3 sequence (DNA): TGTGCCACCAGTGATGGACTAGCGGGGACGAACACCGGGGAGCTGTTTTTT.

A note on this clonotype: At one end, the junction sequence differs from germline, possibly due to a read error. The CDR3 loop is CSAGETSGSYTDTQYF. The CDR3 DNA follows: TGCAGTGCTGGAGAGACTAGCGGGAGTTACACAGATACGCAGTATTTT. The chain employs TRBV20-1 and TRBJ2-3; 12 positions agree with TRBD2. Per germline, CDR1 DFQATT and CDR2 SNEGSKA (reference sequence). The CDR3 has 16 amino acids.

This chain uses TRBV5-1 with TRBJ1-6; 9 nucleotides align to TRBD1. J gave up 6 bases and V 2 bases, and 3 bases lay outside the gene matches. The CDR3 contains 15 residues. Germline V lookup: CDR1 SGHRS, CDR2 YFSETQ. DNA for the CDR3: TGCGCCAGCAGCTTCCAGACAGGGGGTAATTCACCCCTCCACTTT. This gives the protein CASSFQTGGNSPLHF.

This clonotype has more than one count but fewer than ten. The chain's CDR3 is CASSLALAGGIYEQYF. The CDR3 DNA follows: TGCGCCAGCAGCTTGGCATTGGCAGGGGGTATCTACGAGCAGTACTTC. The chain combines TRBV5-1 with TRBJ2-7; 7 bases map to TRBD1. CDR1 and CDR2 (germline): SGHRS, YFSETQ. The CDR3 covers 16 residues. The J segment lost 3 bases and the V segment lost 0 bases, leaving 9 bases of the junction unmatched. The variable domain in full, completed from reference TRBV5-1 and TRBJ2-7, reads KAGVTQTPRYLIKTRGQQVTLSCSPISGHRSVSWYQQTPGQGLQFLFEYFSETQRNKGNFPGRFSGRQFSNSRSEMNVSTLELGDSALYLCASSLALAGGIYEQYFGPGTRLTVT.